This TCR beta chain emerged from a study of blood T cell repertoires in COVID-19. Across the study: Spain, Italy and the United States supplied samples that represented acute and convalescent COVID-19. T cells, B-cell-depleted T cells, or PBMCs provided the cDNA or gDNA that served as material.

The Seattle patients joined while their infection was active and were tracked longitudinally afterward. The CDR3 covers 13 residues. The V and J ends lost 3 bases and 4 bases respectively, with 7 bases between them. Germline assignment: CDR1 SGHTA and CDR2 FQGNSA. Original data processing: Reference gene primer amplification gave nucleated cell count estimates. Produced via immunoSEQ multiplex PCR; TCRdb's table is partial and in-frame only. V and J calls and clone size are those listed in that table; D and trimming were worked out from the DNA. The data show about 300,000 clones, about 87% seen once.

The genes are TRBV7-2 and TRBJ1-5, with D hard to call. The TCR was taken from a woman aged 45-65 years with COVID-19, enrolled during active disease. Sequencing input: peripheral blood. CDR3 loop: CASSLVENQPQHF. CDR3 sequence (DNA): TGTGCCAGCAGCTTGGTAGAGAATCAGCCCCAGCATTTT.